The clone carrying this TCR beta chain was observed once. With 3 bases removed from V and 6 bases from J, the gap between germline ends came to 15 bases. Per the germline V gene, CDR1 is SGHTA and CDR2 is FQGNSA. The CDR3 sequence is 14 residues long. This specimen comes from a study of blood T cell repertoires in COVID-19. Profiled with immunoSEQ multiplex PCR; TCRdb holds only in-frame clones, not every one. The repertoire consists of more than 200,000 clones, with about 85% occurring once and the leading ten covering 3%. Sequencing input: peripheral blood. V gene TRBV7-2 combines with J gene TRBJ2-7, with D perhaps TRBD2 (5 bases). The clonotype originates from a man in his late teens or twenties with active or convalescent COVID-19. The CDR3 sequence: CASSFRSGPSEQYF. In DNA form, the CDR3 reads TGTGCCAGCAGCTTTCGGAGCGGCCCTAGCGAGCAGTACTTC.